This is a list of T cell receptor beta chains from one sample in a study of OX40 agonist ivuxolimab in advanced cancers. The protocol was immunoSEQ multiplex PCR, while the TCRdb copy is restricted to in-frame clones and leaves out a portion. The sample has around 100,000 clones; around 89% are singletons. This material consisted of CD4+ or CD8+ T cells sorted from blood, taken in a trial of the OX40 agonist ivuxolimab. These receptors were obtained from an adult with an advanced solid tumor such as melanoma, head and neck, liver or kidney cancer. Both conserved end residues are part of each CDR3. D genes are given only for firm matches. Clone size is shown for a subset of rows, as once, few, many or a class of expanded clone.

D	V	size	J	CDR3	DNA
NA	TRBV7-9	NA	TRBJ1-1	CASSLGAGLNTEAFF	TGTGCCAGCAGCTTAGGGGCAGGGTTGAACACTGAAGCTTTCTTT
NA	TRBV7-8	NA	TRBJ2-7	CASSLRTAYEQYF	TGTGCCAGCAGCTTAAGGACAGCCTACGAGCAGTACTTC
TRBD2	TRBV28	NA	TRBJ2-7	CASSPPAAGVTYEQYF	TGTGCCAGCAGTCCGCCAGCAGCGGGAGTTACCTACGAGCAGTACTTC
NA	TRBV5-1	NA	TRBJ1-2	CASSLAGGGGYTF	TGCGCCAGCAGCTTGGCGGGGGGCGGCGGCTACACCTTC
TRBD2	TRBV27	NA	TRBJ2-2	CASSLLAVTGELFF	TGTGCCAGCAGTCTACTAGCGGTCACCGGGGAGCTGTTTTTT
TRBD2	TRBV5-1	NA	TRBJ2-2	CASSRTAGGTGELFF	TGCGCCAGCAGCCGGACGGCGGGGGGCACCGGGGAGCTGTTTTTT
TRBD2	TRBV27	NA	TRBJ2-1	CASSLSAGGYNEQFF	TGTGCCAGCAGTTTATCAGCGGGAGGGTACAATGAGCAGTTCTTC
NA	TRBV4-2	NA	TRBJ2-7	CASSQPGLASYEQYF	TGTGCCAGCAGCCAGCCCGGATTAGCCTCCTACGAGCAGTACTTC
NA	TRBV5-1	NA	TRBJ1-1	CASSVWGRTEAFF	TGCGCCAGCAGTGTTTGGGGGCGCACTGAAGCTTTCTTT
NA	TRBV6-5	NA	TRBJ2-7	CASKFLDEQYF	TGTGCCAGTAAGTTCCTGGACGAGCAGTACTTC
TRBD2	TRBV5-8	NA	TRBJ2-7	CAGSSGSYEQYF	TGTGCCGGTTCTAGCGGTTCCTACGAGCAGTACTTC
NA	TRBV29-1	once	TRBJ2-1	CSVDRGAGTYNEQFF	TGCAGCGTTGATAGGGGGGCCGGCACCTACAATGAGCAGTTCTTC
NA	TRBV28	NA	TRBJ1-1	CASSRPREAFF	TGTGCCAGCAGTCGACCGCGTGAAGCTTTCTTT
NA	TRBV7-6	once	TRBJ2-2	CASSSWTDLNTGELFF	TGTGCCAGCAGCTCGTGGACAGACCTGAACACCGGGGAGCTGTTTTTT
NA	TRBV27	NA	TRBJ2-7	CASTPPGFPYEQYF	TGTGCCAGCACCCCCCCTGGATTCCCCTACGAGCAGTACTTC
NA	TRBV7-7	NA	TRBJ2-5	CASSLGGRAGGETQYF	TGTGCCAGCAGCTTAGGAGGGAGGGCAGGGGGAGAGACCCAGTACTTC
NA	TRBV6-1	NA	TRBJ2-3	CASSDSGSSTDTQYF	TGTGCCAGCAGTGATAGCGGTTCTAGCACAGATACGCAGTATTTT